A single sample is the source of the 24 T cell receptor beta chains below, sequenced in a study of T cells in Graves' hyperthyroidism and ophthalmopathy. RNA transcripts gave rise to amplified TCR beta CDR3 regions. First-round RT-PCR with HTBI primers amplified the TCR CDR3 region. A single record per CDR3 protein comes from TCRdb applying MiXCR to the multiplex PCR reads. The profile shows 600,000 or so distinct CDR3 sequences, roughly 14% of them singletons. Material for sequencing was blood. Every receptor here comes from a woman in her 50s with Graves' ophthalmopathy.

This clonotype was seen at least ten times. This chain uses TRBV28 with TRBJ1-5, with D uncertain. The germline gives CDR1 MDHEN, CDR2 SYDVKM. Trimming took 8 bases from V and 9 from J, leaving 17 bases between them. The CDR3 sequence is 13 residues long. CDR3 bases: TGTGCCAGCGCGAATGCGGTTTTAGGGCCCCAGCATTTT. Amino acid sequence: CASANAVLGPQHF.

There are many counts of this clonotype. The chain recombines TRBV5-6 with TRBJ2-5; 8 nucleotides align to TRBD1. Unmatched junction bases numbered 9, after V lost 0 bases and J lost 5 bases. The germline CDR1 and CDR2 sequences are SGHDT and YYEEEE. The CDR3 runs to 16 residues. The CDR3 coding sequence is TGTGCCAGCAGCTTGGTGGACAGGGTGTCCCTGGAGACCCAGTACTTC. As protein: CASSLVDRVSLETQYF. The entire variable domain, with the rest obtained from reference TRBV5-6 and TRBJ2-5, is as follows: DAGVTQSPTHLIKTRGQQVTLRCSPKSGHDTVSWYQQALGQGPQFIFQYYEEEERQRGNFPDRFSGHQFPNYSSELNVNALLLGDSALYLCASSLVDRVSLETQYFGPGTRLLVL.

The V call is TRBV20-1, the J call TRBJ2-2, with a tentative D call TRBD1 (5 bases). The germline CDR1 and CDR2 sequences are DFQATT and SNEGSKA (reference sequence). Trimming took off 0 bases at V and 7 bases at J, with 12 bases between the two ends. The CDR3 spans 14 residues. The CDR3 is CSARDHSQGGELFF. DNA for the CDR3: TGCAGTGCTAGAGATCACTCCCAGGGCGGGGAGCTGTTTTTT.

This clonotype was found many times. The rearrangement joins TRBV30 to TRBJ1-2, with D uncertain. The CDR3 is 12 amino acids. CDR1 GTSNPN and CDR2 SVGIG come from the germline V gene (reference sequence). Trimming stripped 1 base from V and 4 bases from J, with 7 bases between. The CDR3 reads CAWSEALYGYTF. In nucleotides, the CDR3 is TGTGCCTGGAGTGAGGCCCTCTATGGCTACACCTTC. The variable domain in full, completed from reference TRBV30 and TRBJ1-2, reads SQTIHQWPATLVQPVGSPLSLECTVEGTSNPNLYWYRQAAGRGLQLLFYSVGIGQISSEVPQNLSASRPQDRQFILSSKKLLLSDSGFYLCAWSEALYGYTFGSGTRLTVV.

The J gene is TRBJ2-7, the V gene TRBV4-1, with 7 bases aligning to TRBD2. V trimming: 2 bases; J trimming: 0 bases; junction bases outside the gene matches: 1. This CDR3 is built from 14 residues. CDR1 is MGHRA and CDR2 is YSYEKL in the germline V gene. The CDR3 region is CASSQWDYSYEQYF. CDR3 sequence (DNA): TGCGCCAGCAGCCAATGGGACTACTCCTACGAGCAGTACTTC.

This clonotype was seen at least ten times. V gene TRBV7-2 combines with J gene TRBJ2-4, with TRBD1 identical over 8 bases. Germline assignment: CDR1 SGHTA and CDR2 FQGNSA. This CDR3 is built from 17 residues. V shed 4 bases, J shed 3 bases, and the junction held 11 bases outside the gene matches. CDR3 coding DNA: TGTGCCAGCAGCTCCACTCTGGACAGGGCGGACAAAAACATTCAGTACTTC. Translated: CASSSTLDRADKNIQYF.

This clonotype was picked up many times. The chain has TRBV7-2 and TRBJ1-2, with TRBD1 matching over 7 bases. The germline gives CDR1 SGHTA, CDR2 FQGNSA. V was clipped by 6 bases and J by 2 bases; unmatched bases: 3. There are 13 residues in the CDR3. CDR3 DNA sequence: TGTGCCAGCAGTATAGGGGGCAACTATGGCTACACCTTC. Translation: CASSIGGNYGYTF.

This clonotype came up a few times. V is TRBV4-3 and J is TRBJ1-1; 12 bases agree with TRBD1. This CDR3 is 16 amino acids long. Trimming took 3 bases from V and 2 from J; bases not matched to a gene: 4. CDR1 and CDR2 from the germline V gene are LGHNA and YSLEER. The CDR3 reads CASSHPGTGGNTEAFF. The CDR3 DNA reads TGCGCCAGCAGCCACCCAGGGACAGGGGGCAACACTGAAGCTTTCTTT.

Details on this clonotype: One base away lies a much larger clone, so this may be a sequencing read error. The chain links TRBV28 to TRBJ2-1, with D unclear. There are 13 residues in the CDR3. Germline-derived CDR1 and CDR2 are MDHEN and SYDVKM. Trimming left V 5 bases short and J 4 bases short, with 9 bases between. DNA for the CDR3: TGTGCCAGCAGTCTCCCCGATTACAATGAGCAGTTCTTC. It is translated as CASSLPDYNEQFF.

The chain is built from TRBV29-1 and TRBJ1-2, with 10 bases that match TRBD1. After removal of 1 base from V and 7 bases from J, the junction contained 0 bases not matched to a gene. CDR1 is SQVTM, CDR2 ANQGSEA, per germline. The CDR3 spans 12 residues. CDR3 residues: CSVEGTGGGYTF. The CDR3 DNA reads as TGCAGCGTTGAAGGGACAGGGGGTGGCTACACCTTC.

In this sample, this clonotype turned up many times. V usage is TRBV7-9 and J usage is TRBJ1-1; D remains ambiguous. Trimming shortened V by 0 bases and J by 0 bases, and 8 bases separated the two germline ends. This CDR3 has 15 residues. The V gene's germline CDR1 is SEHNR and CDR2 FQNEAQ (reference sequence). The CDR3 here is CASSLASRVNTEAFF. In DNA form, the CDR3 reads TGTGCCAGCAGCTTAGCTTCCCGAGTGAACACTGAAGCTTTCTTT.

This clonotype was observed many times. The chain couples TRBV7-2 to TRBJ1-5; D possibly corresponds to TRBD1 (6 bases). The CDR3 has 20 residues. Per germline, CDR1 SGHTA and CDR2 FQGNSA. Trimming removed 1 base at V and 2 bases at J, with 24 bases between. In nucleotides, the CDR3 is TGTGCCAGCAGCTTAGGCACGTCGGGGGTCGGGGGCATGGGCAATCAGCCCCAGCATTTT. Encoded protein: CASSLGTSGVGGMGNQPQHF.

This chain connects TRBV9 to TRBJ2-7, with TRBD2 as a possible D gene (6 bases). This CDR3 contains 15 residues. The V gene lost 4 bases and the J gene lost 0 bases, with 14 bases spanning the gap. Germline loops: CDR1 SGDLS, CDR2 YYNGEE. DNA of the CDR3: TGTGCCAGCAGCCCGCCCGGGACTTCCTCCTACGAGCAGTACTTC. Encoded protein: CASSPPGTSSYEQYF.

About this clonotype itself: The junction and the germline gene differ at one end; a read error may be behind it. The genes are TRBV6-1 and TRBJ1-2, with D possibly TRBD1 on 6 matching bases. This CDR3 comprises 14 residues. Germline loops: CDR1 MNHNS, CDR2 SASEGT. In DNA, the CDR3 is TGTGCCAGCAGTGATTGGGGGCCCGGATATGGCTTCACCTTC. Protein sequence: CASSDWGPGYGFTF.

This chain joins TRBV28 and TRBJ2-2, with 9 nucleotides matching TRBD1. The CDR3 is made up of 15 amino acids. Germline loops: CDR1 MDHEN, CDR2 SYDVKM. V gave up 7 bases and J gave up 7 bases; unmatched junction bases: 10. The CDR3 nucleotides read TGTGCCAGCACAAGGACAGGGGTGTTTGTCGGGGAGCTGTTTTTT. Its translation: CASTRTGVFVGELFF.

The chain couples TRBV27 to TRBJ2-1; no clear D gene. V was shortened by 1 base and J by 0 bases, with 10 bases between the two germline ends. CDR1 is MNHEY, CDR2 SMNVEV, per germline (reference sequence). The CDR3 extends over 16 amino acids. The CDR3 here is CASSLYRSSSYNEQFF. The CDR3 DNA sequence: TGTGCCAGCAGTTTATATCGGTCGAGCTCCTACAATGAGCAGTTCTTC.

In its sample, this clonotype was seen many times. CDR3 sequence reads: CASTLTGREMGNEQFF. The CDR3 nucleotides are TGTGCCAGCACCCTGACGGGCAGGGAGATGGGCAATGAGCAGTTCTTC. The chain employs TRBV7-3 and TRBJ2-1; tentatively, D is TRBD1 or TRBD2 (5 bases each). The CDR3 extends over 16 amino acids. Germline CDR1 is SGHTA and CDR2 is FQGTGA. V was pared by 7 bases and J by 6 bases, with 22 bases between.

Many counts were recorded for this clonotype. V gene TRBV14 combines with J gene TRBJ2-5, with D perhaps TRBD1 (6 bases). CDR1 and CDR2 from the germline V gene are SGHDN and FVKESK. The CDR3 totals 15 residues. The ends were cut back, 1 base at V and 5 bases at J, with 14 bases in the middle. Written as DNA, the CDR3 is TGTGCCAGCAGCCAAGTTGGGGGCCCCAGGGAGACCCAGTACTTC. Residues: CASSQVGGPRETQYF.

The chain combines TRBV27 with TRBJ1-5, with D possibly being TRBD1 (5 bases). V lost 6 bases and J lost 3, with 18 bases in between. The length of the CDR3 is 16 residues. Per germline, CDR1 MNHEY and CDR2 SMNVEV (reference sequence). The CDR3 protein is CASSFTGATSNQPQHF. DNA for the CDR3: TGTGCCAGCAGCTTTACAGGAGCCACTTCCAATCAGCCCCAGCATTTT.

V usage is TRBV10-2 and J usage is TRBJ2-5, with TRBD2 identical over 10 bases. The trim removed 3 bases at V and 4 bases at J, leaving 2 bases unmatched. The V gene's germline CDR1 is WSHSY and CDR2 SAAADI. The CDR3 runs 14 residues. This chain's CDR3 is CASSELAGRETQYF. The CDR3 region has the DNA TGCGCCAGCAGTGAACTAGCGGGAAGAGAGACCCAGTACTTC.

J is TRBJ1-3 and V is TRBV3-1; 7 nucleotides line up with TRBD1. The CDR3 has 15 amino acids. V shed 4 bases and J 4 bases; nucleotides not matched to a gene: 7. Germline assignment: CDR1 LGHDT and CDR2 YNNKEL (reference sequence). Written as DNA, the CDR3 is TGTGCCAGCAGCCTAGAGGACAGGATGGGAAACACCATATATTTT. Its protein is CASSLEDRMGNTIYF.

This clonotype was observed many times. This rearrangement joins TRBV11-2 to TRBJ2-5; D gene unclear. This CDR3 has 14 amino acids. V shed 3 bases and J shed 4 bases, with 12 bases lying between them. The germline gives CDR1 SGHAT, CDR2 FQNNGV. The CDR3 DNA reads TGTGCCAGCAGCTTTTTGGGTTCTGCAGAGACCCAGTACTTC. It codes for CASSFLGSAETQYF.

The chain has TRBV20-1 and TRBJ2-4; 11 nucleotides match TRBD2. Germline CDR1 is DFQATT and CDR2 is SNEGSKA (reference sequence). The J segment lost 4 bases and the V segment lost 4 bases, leaving 3 bases of the junction unmatched. The CDR3 has 14 amino acids. CDR3 coding DNA: TGCAGTGCTACACTAGCGGGGGCTAAAAACATTCAGTACTTC. It codes for CSATLAGAKNIQYF.

This chain uses TRBV30 with TRBJ2-7; 9 nucleotides match TRBD1. Germline assignment: CDR1 GTSNPN and CDR2 SVGIG (reference sequence). This CDR3 spans 16 amino acids. The V gene end was trimmed by 0 bases and the J gene end by 2 bases; junction bases not matched to a gene: 8. The DNA for the CDR3 is TGTGCCTGGAGTGTAGGGATTTGGACAGGGGCCTACGAGCAGTACTTC. Protein product: CAWSVGIWTGAYEQYF.